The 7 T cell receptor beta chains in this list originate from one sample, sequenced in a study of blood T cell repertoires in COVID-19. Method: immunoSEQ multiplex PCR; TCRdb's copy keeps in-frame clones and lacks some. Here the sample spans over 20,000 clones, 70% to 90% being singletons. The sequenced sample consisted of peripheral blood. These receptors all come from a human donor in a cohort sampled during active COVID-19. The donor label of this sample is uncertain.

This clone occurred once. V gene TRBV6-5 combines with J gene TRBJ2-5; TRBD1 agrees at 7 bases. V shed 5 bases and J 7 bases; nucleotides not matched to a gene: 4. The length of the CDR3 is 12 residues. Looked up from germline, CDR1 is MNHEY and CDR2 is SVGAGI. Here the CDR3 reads CASSPDRRTQYF. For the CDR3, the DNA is TGTGCCAGCAGTCCGGACAGGCGGACCCAGTACTTC.

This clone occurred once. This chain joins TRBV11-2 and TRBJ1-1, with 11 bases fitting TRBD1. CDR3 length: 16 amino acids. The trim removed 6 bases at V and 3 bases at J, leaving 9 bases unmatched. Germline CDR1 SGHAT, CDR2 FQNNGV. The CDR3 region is CASSFGQGASDTEAFF. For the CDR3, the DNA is TGTGCCAGCAGTTTTGGACAGGGGGCGTCCGACACTGAAGCTTTCTTT.

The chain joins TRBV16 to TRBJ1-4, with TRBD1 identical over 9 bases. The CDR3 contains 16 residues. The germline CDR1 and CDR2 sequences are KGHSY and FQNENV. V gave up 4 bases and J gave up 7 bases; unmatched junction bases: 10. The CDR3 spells CASSRVLTGGTEKLFF. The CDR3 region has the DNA TGTGCCAGCAGCCGCGTATTGACAGGGGGTACTGAAAAACTGTTTTTT.

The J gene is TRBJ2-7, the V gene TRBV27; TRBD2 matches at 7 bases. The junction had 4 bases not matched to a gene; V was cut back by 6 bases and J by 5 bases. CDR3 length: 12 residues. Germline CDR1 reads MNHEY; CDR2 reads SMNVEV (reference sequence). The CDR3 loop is CASRGGEHEQYF. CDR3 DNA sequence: TGTGCCAGCAGGGGAGGGGAGCACGAGCAGTACTTC.

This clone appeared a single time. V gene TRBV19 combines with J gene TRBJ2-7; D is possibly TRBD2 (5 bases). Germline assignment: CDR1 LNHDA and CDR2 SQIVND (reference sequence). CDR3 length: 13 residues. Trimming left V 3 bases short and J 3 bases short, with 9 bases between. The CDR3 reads CASSMGGRYEQYF. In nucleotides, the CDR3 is TGTGCCAGTAGTATGGGCGGGCGCTACGAGCAGTACTTC.

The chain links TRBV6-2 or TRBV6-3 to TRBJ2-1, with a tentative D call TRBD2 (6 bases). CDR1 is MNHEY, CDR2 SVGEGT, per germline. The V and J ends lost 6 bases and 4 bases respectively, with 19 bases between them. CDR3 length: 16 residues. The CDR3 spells CASSSRGGVQYNEQFF. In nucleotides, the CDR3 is TGTGCCAGCAGCTCCCGTGGCGGGGTCCAATACAATGAGCAGTTCTTC.

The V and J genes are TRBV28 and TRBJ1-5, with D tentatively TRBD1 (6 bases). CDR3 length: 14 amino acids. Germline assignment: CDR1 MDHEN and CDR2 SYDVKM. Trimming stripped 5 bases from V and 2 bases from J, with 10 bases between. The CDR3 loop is CASSQSGGNQPQHF. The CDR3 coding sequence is TGTGCCAGCAGTCAATCAGGGGGCAATCAGCCCCAGCATTTT.